These 17 T cell receptor beta chains were all obtained from the same sample, sequenced in a study of blood T cell repertoires in COVID-19. Only in-frame clones appear in the TCRdb table, and some are missing; sequencing was by immunoSEQ multiplex PCR. In the table there are 120,000 to 150,000 clones, roughly 90% of which are singletons. Sequencing used peripheral blood. Every receptor here comes from a human donor in a cohort sampled during active COVID-19.

The chain employs TRBV24-1 and TRBJ2-3; the match to TRBD2 covers 12 bases. Germline V gene lookup returns CDR1 KGHDR and CDR2 SFDVKD. J gave up 4 bases and V 2 bases, and 3 bases lay outside the gene matches. The CDR3 has 16 amino acids. Here the CDR3 DNA reads TGTGCCACCAGTGATTCTAGCGGGGGGGCTTCAGATACGCAGTATTTT. This sequence encodes CATSDSSGGASDTQYF.

The chain couples TRBV4-2 to TRBJ1-6, with D perhaps TRBD1 (6 bases). The germline CDR1 and CDR2 sequences are LGHNA and YNFKEQ. The CDR3 runs 16 residues. Deletions cut 3 bases from V and 9 bases from J, with 18 bases between. The CDR3 region has the DNA TGTGCCAGCAGCCAGACAACCGACAGGCATCTTTCACCCCTCCACTTT. Translation: CASSQTTDRHLSPLHF.

The rearrangement links TRBV9 to TRBJ2-7; 9 bases are shared with TRBD1. Germline CDR1 is SGDLS and CDR2 is YYNGEE. The CDR3 extends over 14 amino acids. The junction had 3 bases not matched to a gene; V was cut back by 2 bases and J by 3 bases. The CDR3 reads CASSVGTGRYEQYF. As DNA, the CDR3 is TGTGCCAGCAGCGTGGGGACAGGGCGCTACGAGCAGTACTTC.

The gene calls are TRBV15 and TRBJ2-7, with TRBD1 identical over 8 bases. The V segment lost 3 bases and the J segment 5 bases; nucleotides outside the gene matches: 12. Germline values: CDR1 LNHNV, CDR2 YYDKDF (reference sequence). This CDR3 region has 16 residues. For the CDR3, the DNA is TGTGCCACCAGCAGGGGCGACCGGACAGGGTTTGACGAGCAGTACTTC. Its translation: CATSRGDRTGFDEQYF.

The J gene is TRBJ2-7, the V gene TRBV7-2, with 7 bases matching TRBD1. Germline V CDR1 and CDR2: SGHTA, FQGNSA. This CDR3 has 17 amino acids. The J segment lost 3 bases and the V segment lost 8 bases, leaving 19 bases of the junction unmatched. The chain's CDR3 is CASGLGALQGYLYEQYF. CDR3 nucleotides: TGTGCCAGCGGATTAGGGGCCTTACAGGGGTATCTCTACGAGCAGTACTTC.

The CDR3 reads CASSRSGTSGLEQYF. In nucleotides, the CDR3 is TGCGCCAGCAGCAGATCCGGGACTAGCGGTCTCGAGCAGTACTTC. This chain connects TRBV5-1 to TRBJ2-7; 11 nucleotides align to TRBD2. Per the germline V gene, CDR1 is SGHRS and CDR2 is YFSETQ. This CDR3 has 15 amino acids. With 4 bases clipped from V and 6 bases from J, the junction kept 9 bases outside the gene matches.

The J gene is TRBJ2-1, the V gene TRBV4-3; 11 nucleotides align to TRBD2. Looked up from germline, CDR1 is LGHNA and CDR2 is YSLEER. The CDR3 is made up of 18 amino acids. The J segment lost 1 base and the V segment lost 2 bases, leaving 7 bases of the junction unmatched. DNA of the CDR3: TGCGCCAGCAGCCAACGGCTAGCGGGGGGCGAATCCTACAATGAGCAGTTCTTC. Its translation is CASSQRLAGGESYNEQFF.

The rearrangement links TRBV10-3 to TRBJ2-1, with TRBD1 identical over 10 bases. The CDR3 sequence is 14 residues long. V was pared by 10 bases and J by 4 bases, with 7 bases of the junction left unmatched. Germline CDR1 reads ENHRY; CDR2 reads SYGVKD. CDR3 coding DNA: TGTGCCAGCGGATCGGGACAGGGGTACAATGAGCAGTTCTTC. This gives the protein CASGSGQGYNEQFF.

This chain connects TRBV7-2 to TRBJ1-2; D is uncertain. Germline V gene lookup returns CDR1 SGHTA and CDR2 FQGNSA. The CDR3 runs 14 residues. The V gene lost 6 bases and the J gene lost 2 bases, with 13 bases spanning the gap. The CDR3 is CASRRGGSNYGYTF. CDR3 sequence (DNA): TGTGCCAGCAGAAGAGGAGGGTCCAACTATGGCTACACCTTC.

V and J are TRBV18 and TRBJ1-5; 7 positions match TRBD1. The germline CDR1 and CDR2 sequences are KGHSH and LQKENI. V lost 1 base and J lost 6; bases outside the gene matches: 15. The CDR3 extends over 18 amino acids. CDR3: CASSPLGTVLSGGQPQHF. In DNA form, the CDR3 reads TGTGCCAGCTCACCACTAGGGACAGTTCTAAGTGGGGGTCAGCCCCAGCATTTT.

This sequence joins TRBV5-6 and TRBJ1-2; TRBD1 matches at 7 bases. The CDR3 consists of 15 residues. CDR1 is SGHDT, CDR2 YYEEEE, per germline. With 3 bases clipped from V and 3 bases from J, the junction kept 8 bases outside the gene matches. This CDR3 is CASSWTGKRDYGYTF. DNA for the CDR3: TGTGCCAGCAGCTGGACAGGAAAAAGGGACTATGGCTACACCTTC.

CDR3 sequence (DNA): TGTGCCAGCAGCCCGGGGACTAGCGGATACGAGCAGTACTTC. It translates to CASSPGTSGYEQYF. This sequence joins TRBV7-9 and TRBJ2-7; 11 bases fit TRBD2. J was trimmed by 4 bases and V by 5 bases; bases with no gene match: 4. The germline CDR1 and CDR2 sequences are SEHNR and FQNEAQ (reference sequence). This CDR3 region has 14 residues.

The chain recombines TRBV7-3 with TRBJ2-1; TRBD2 aligns across 9 bases. Germline V gene sequence: CDR1 SGHTA, CDR2 FQGTGA. This CDR3 has 14 residues. V shed 3 bases and J 9 bases; nucleotides not matched to a gene: 6. CDR3 nucleotide sequence: TGTGCCAGCAGCTTGGCGGGGGGGCCTGCTGAGCAGTTCTTC. Its translation: CASSLAGGPAEQFF.

In its sample, this clone was seen a few times. The J gene is TRBJ2-7, the V gene TRBV5-5; TRBD1 agrees at 9 bases. This CDR3 has 16 amino acids. With 6 bases clipped from V and 6 bases from J, the junction kept 16 bases outside the gene matches. CDR1 and CDR2 from the germline V gene are SGHKS and YYEKEE (reference sequence). CDR3 DNA: TGTGCCAGCACTCTCTGGGAGACAGGGGGATCGAGCGAGCAGTACTTC. This translates into CASTLWETGGSSEQYF.

This clone occurred a few times. The chain has TRBV28 and TRBJ1-5; perhaps TRBD1 as D (6 bases). The CDR3 is made up of 13 amino acids. Germline loops: CDR1 MDHEN, CDR2 SYDVKM. Trimming removed 5 bases at V and 3 bases at J, with 8 bases between. The CDR3 is CASSRTVNQPQHF. Written as DNA, the CDR3 is TGTGCCAGCAGTCGGACAGTCAATCAGCCCCAGCATTTT.

The rearrangement uses TRBV7-6 and TRBJ1-2, with D perhaps matching TRBD1 (5 bases). The germline V gene has CDR1 SGHVS and CDR2 FNYEAQ. This CDR3 contains 15 residues. Deletions cut 1 base from V and 4 bases from J, with 13 bases between. This CDR3 reads CASSLVSGGTYGYTF. The CDR3 DNA reads as TGTGCCAGCAGCTTAGTATCCGGGGGGACCTATGGCTACACCTTC.

CDR3 protein: CASSGTLTSLEQYF. Written as DNA, the CDR3 is TGTGCCAGCAGCGGGACTCTGACTTCCCTCGAGCAGTACTTC. The J gene is TRBJ2-7, the V gene TRBV6-5; a possible D gene is TRBD2 (6 bases). The CDR3 contains 14 residues. Germline values: CDR1 MNHEY, CDR2 SVGAGI. Trimming stripped 6 bases from V and 6 bases from J, with 18 bases between.